The subject of this entry is one TCR beta chain. Its specific antigen is unknown. No clone much larger than this one lies a single base away; base qualities are absent. The trial excluded patients who had a history of autoimmune disease or were on systemic immunosuppression. Peripheral blood for TCR sequencing was collected from all dose cohorts at baseline, on cycle 4 day 1, and on cycle 7 day 1. Samples were obtained from an open-label, multicenter, first-in-human phase I dose-escalation trial of ivuxolimab. The trial enrolled adults with locally advanced or metastatic head and neck squamous cell, hepatocellular, melanoma or renal cell carcinoma. Before TCR sequencing, CD4+ T cells and CD8+ T cells were sorted from peripheral blood as separate populations. The data were obtained in a study of OX40 agonist ivuxolimab in advanced cancers. A note on the overall study: The costimulatory receptor OX40 (CD134) was targeted by ivuxolimab, a fully human IgG2 agonistic monoclonal antibody. Intravenous ivuxolimab was administered to patients every 2 weeks at six dose levels: 0.01, 0.1, 0.3, 1.5, 3 and 10 mg/kg. Among the 52 dose-escalation patients, approximately 20 had hepatocellular carcinoma, roughly 15 melanoma, 9 renal cell carcinoma and 9 head and neck cancer. In the dose-escalation cohort, over 65% of patients were male, and the mean age was approximately 60 years, with a range of roughly 20 to 79. Prior anti-PD-1, anti-PD-L1 or anti-CTLA-4 therapy was permitted, and approximately 42% of dose-escalation patients had received checkpoint inhibitors. Partial responses occurred in three dose-escalation patients: two with cutaneous melanoma and one with hepatocellular carcinoma. The purpose of peripheral TCRbeta sequencing was to test whether ivuxolimab changed TCR sequence diversity and led to clonal T-cell expansion. The monotherapy dose-escalation portion (N ≈ 52 patients) of the phase I ivuxolimab trial is reported in the paper.

For sequencing of the TCRbeta CDR3 region, genomic DNA was extracted from the sorted cells. TCRbeta CDR3 regions were sequenced using the immunoSEQ Assay. TCRdb re-hosts the immuneACCESS table, in-frame sequences only. Its copies lack some clones; in the studies checked, an unresolved V gene accounts for under half of them, and the cause for the rest is not known. In this sample the table shows roughly 80,000 clones, 86% of which occur a single time. 6.5% to 7.5% of the sample is taken by the ten largest. The CDR3 contains 12 residues, cysteine and phenylalanine counted. The only DNA kept is the CDR3, 36 bases in frame from the first base. CDR1 and CDR2 were assigned from the germline V gene as SGHTA and FQGNSA. V is shortened by 1 base, J by 4 bases, and the region joining them spans 5 bases. General conclusions and limits of the study: On average, CD8+ T cells showed more expanded clones than CD4+ T cells after ivuxolimab. At doses of 0.1 to 3.0 mg/kg, clonal expansion of both CD4+ and CD8+ blood T cells was observed from baseline to week 6. In partial responders in the 0.1-3.0 mg/kg groups, normalized peripheral clonal expansion was found to be among the lowest, especially among CD8+ T cells. Which antigens the clonally expanded peripheral T cells were specific for was not determined. Low levels of normalized T-cell clonal expansion were also seen in some nonresponding patients.

The chain employs TRBV7-2 and TRBJ2-7; no D gene call is confident. The sequencing used CD4+ or CD8+ T cells sorted from blood, collected in a trial of the OX40 agonist ivuxolimab. This TCR came from an adult with an advanced solid tumor such as melanoma, head and neck, liver or kidney cancer. The nucleotides read TGTGCCAGCAGCTTAGGTGTATACGAGCAGTACTTC. It is translated as CASSLGVYEQYF.